This T cell receptor beta chain originates from a study of human T cells and chemical hapten exposure. On the study more broadly: 0.01% DPC was applied to the upper back in patch tests, which were read at 6 days.

Each CDR3 protein gets one entry after TCRdb re-called the RACE reads with MiXCR. The data hold tens of thousands of distinct CDR3 sequences, with 9.5% to 15% observed a single time. This CDR3 is built from 12 residues. Per germline, CDR1 SNHLY and CDR2 FYNNEI. Trimming cost V 8 bases and J 5 bases, with 9 bases left between them. The sample's time point: patch test 3, about 24 weeks after DPC sensitization. The sample's treatment: therapeutic diphenylcyclopropenone sensitization with weekly scalp DPC. This TCR came from a man aged 30-40 years with alopecia areata. Some clones in this sample may be carry-over from other donors' samples. Sequenced material: whole blood, taken in connection with sensitization to the hapten diphenylcyclopropenone (DPC). This sequence joins TRBV2 and TRBJ1-4, with no clear D. CDR3: CASLRLNEKLFF. DNA for the CDR3: TGTGCCAGCCTACGTCTGAATGAAAAACTGTTTTTT.